The rows below give T cell receptor beta chains drawn from one sample of a study of T cells in Graves' hyperthyroidism and ophthalmopathy. From the multiplex PCR reads, TCRdb called clonotypes with MiXCR, one entry per CDR3 protein. Here the sample spans 300,000 to 450,000 distinct CDR3 sequences, approximately 15% being singletons. The specimen was blood. All receptors come from a woman in her twenties or thirties with Graves' hyperthyroidism. Each CDR3 is given with its conserved first and last residue. A D gene is named only where the DNA matches it firmly. Rows give clone size only sometimes, using once, few, many, or a class for an expanded clone.

j_call cdr3_length v_call d_call clone_size cdr3_nt cdr3_aa
TRBJ1-2 15 TRBV12-3/TRBV12-4 . many TGTGCCAGCACCTCCTATTCCGGATCTCTCTATGGCTACACCTTC CASTSYSGSLYGYTF
TRBJ1-1 14 TRBV28 . many TGTGCCAGCAGTTTCCCCTGGGGCAGCACTGAAGCTTTCTTT CASSFPWGSTEAFF
TRBJ2-3 14 TRBV5-1 TRBD2 many TGCGCCACCCAGCGGGAGGGCAACACAGATACGCAGTATTTT CATQREGNTDTQYF
TRBJ1-2 13 TRBV5-4 . . TGTGCCAGCAGCTTAAACAGGGTCTATGGCTACACCTTC CASSLNRVYGYTF
TRBJ1-1 16 TRBV13 TRBD1 many TGTGCCAGCAGCACCCGGACAGGGGCTATGAACACTGAAGCTTTCTTT CASSTRTGAMNTEAFF
TRBJ1-1 12 TRBV29-1 . many TGCAGCGTCAGGGAGACGGGCACTGAAGCTTTCTTT CSVRETGTEAFF
TRBJ2-7 14 TRBV30 TRBD2 many TGTGCCTGGAGTGTAGTTCCACTAGCGCACGAGCAGTACTTC CAWSVVPLAHEQYF
TRBJ1-6 15 TRBV5-1 TRBD1 many TGCGCCAGCAGCCCGACGGGGACAGGGAATTCACCCCTCCACTTT CASSPTGTGNSPLHF
TRBJ1-2 13 TRBV5-1 . few TGCGCCAGCAACCCCGACGGAGACTATGGCTACACCTTC CASNPDGDYGYTF
TRBJ1-6 15 TRBV20-1 TRBD1 many TGCAGTGCCTCACTGGACAGGGGATATAATTCACCCCTCCACTTT CSASLDRGYNSPLHF
TRBJ2-7 13 TRBV29-1 TRBD1 few TGCAGCGCAGGGGACAGGGCGACCTACGAGCAGTACTTC CSAGDRATYEQYF
TRBJ2-1 15 TRBV30 TRBD2 many TGTGCCTGGAGTGTGGGGACTAGTTTCTCCGGTGAGCAGTTCTTC CAWSVGTSFSGEQFF
TRBJ1-2 15 TRBV10-3 . . TGTGCCATCAGCGAGGGGGGTAGGGAGGGAGATGGCTACACCTTC CAISEGGREGDGYTF
TRBJ1-6 16 TRBV5-1 . many TGCGCCAGCAGCTTAGATCCGGGACGGCCCAATTCACCCCTCCACTTT CASSLDPGRPNSPLHF
TRBJ2-1 12 TRBV20-1 TRBD1 many TGCAGTGCTAGAGTGGGACAGGTAGGGCAGTTCTTC CSARVGQVGQFF
TRBJ2-7 14 TRBV7-2 . many TGTGCCAGCAGCTTAGTGGGGCAGAACTACGAGCAGTACTTC CASSLVGQNYEQYF
TRBJ2-5 13 TRBV7-8 TRBD1 many TGTGCCAGCAGCGTGACAGGGGCAGAGACCCAGTACTTC CASSVTGAETQYF
TRBJ1-6 14 TRBV3-1 TRBD1 few TGTGCCAGCAGCCAAGGGGACAGAAATTCACCCCTCCACTTT CASSQGDRNSPLHF
TRBJ1-6 17 TRBV20-1 TRBD1 few TGCAGTGCTAGGCTAGGGGGACAGGGACCCTATAATTCACCCCTCCACTTT CSARLGGQGPYNSPLHF
TRBJ2-7 16 TRBV28 TRBD2 many TGTGCCAGCAAGGGACTAGCGGGGCTTGGGGCCTACGAGCAGTACTTC CASKGLAGLGAYEQYF
TRBJ1-1 13 TRBV19 . few TGTGCCAGTAGTATTGGAGGGACCGGTGAAGCTTTCTTT CASSIGGTGEAFF
TRBJ1-2 14 TRBV24-1 TRBD1 . TGTGCCACCAGTGATTCGACAGGGGACGATGGCTACACCTTC CATSDSTGDDGYTF
TRBJ2-1 15 TRBV4-1 TRBD2 . TGCGCCAGCAGCCAAGGCCAGCGGGAGGGCACTGAGCAGTTCTTC CASSQGQREGTEQFF
TRBJ1-6 16 TRBV20-1 TRBD1 . TGCAGTGCTAGAGACTTAAGAACAGGGGATAATTCACCCCTCCACTTT CSARDLRTGDNSPLHF
TRBJ1-1 14 TRBV15 TRBD1 many TGTGCCACCAGCGCCAGGGACAGGGGTCCTGAAGCTTTCTTT CATSARDRGPEAFF
TRBJ2-5 14 TRBV11-2 . many TGTGCCAGCAGCCCCCCCACAGGGTTGGAGACCCAGTACTTC CASSPPTGLETQYF
TRBJ2-2 13 TRBV28 . . TGTGCCAGCAGTTTCCTCCCAACCGGGGAGCTGTTTTTT CASSFLPTGELFF
TRBJ2-3 11 TRBV30 . many TGTGCCTGGAGTGAGTCCGGGACGCAGTATTTT CAWSESGTQYF
TRBJ2-1 13 TRBV11-2 TRBD2 many TGTGCCAGCAGCGTCGGACTAGCGGGGGGGGGGTTCTTC CASSVGLAGGGFF
TRBJ1-2 12 TRBV28 . many TGTGCCAGCAGTTTATCCCCAGGTTCCCCCACCTTC CASSLSPGSPTF
TRBJ2-7 14 TRBV29-1 TRBD1 . TGCAGCGTTGCAAACAGGGGTTTGACGCCCGAGCAGTACTTC CSVANRGLTPEQYF
TRBJ2-2 15 TRBV5-5 . many TGTGCCAGCACCCCTCTGGAGTCGAACACCGGGGAGCTGTTTTTT CASTPLESNTGELFF
TRBJ2-2 16 TRBV9 TRBD2 few TGTGCCAGCAGCGTAAGGTTAGCGGGAGGCACCGGGGAGCTGTTTTTT CASSVRLAGGTGELFF
TRBJ2-1 15 TRBV6-5 TRBD2 . TGTGCCAGCAGTTACTCTAGCGGGAGATCTGATGAGCAGTTCTTC CASSYSSGRSDEQFF
TRBJ2-7 14 TRBV7-6 . many TGTGCCAGCAGCCCACGTCCGAATAGCTACGAGCAGTACTTC CASSPRPNSYEQYF
TRBJ2-7 15 TRBV5-1 TRBD1 . TGCGCCAGCAGCTCAGGGACAGGGACCTCCTACGAGCAGTACTTC CASSSGTGTSYEQYF
TRBJ2-4 17 TRBV27 TRBD2 many TGTGCCAGCAGTTTACTTCCTAGCGGGAGTCACTGGGACATTCAGTACTTC CASSLLPSGSHWDIQYF
TRBJ1-2 14 TRBV28 . few TGTGCCAGCAGTTTACAACCCTACCTCTATGGCTACACCTTC CASSLQPYLYGYTF
TRBJ2-7 17 TRBV4-1 . many TGCGCCAGCAGCCAAGGCCCCCGGACAGCTACCTTGTACGAGCAGTACTTC CASSQGPRTATLYEQYF
TRBJ1-1 13 TRBV29-1 . many TGCAGCGTTGTCGGGGGTGTGAACACTGAAGCTTTCTTT CSVVGGVNTEAFF
TRBJ1-2 14 TRBV5-1 . . TGCGCCAGCAGCTTGGACGGGTTAAACTATGGCTACACCTTC CASSLDGLNYGYTF
TRBJ1-1 14 TRBV19 . few TGTGCCAGTAGCCCGGGGGGGGGTATCGCTGAAGCTTTCTTT CASSPGGGIAEAFF
TRBJ2-5 15 TRBV4-1 TRBD1 many TGCGCCAGCAGCCAAGTAACAGGGGGCACGGAGACCCAGTACTTC CASSQVTGGTETQYF
TRBJ2-7 14 TRBV7-2 . many TGTGCCAGCAGCTACCGGGCCAGACAGGACGAGCAGTACTTC CASSYRARQDEQYF
TRBJ2-7 13 TRBV18 . few TGTGCCAGCTCACCACCGGAGGTATACGAGCAGTACTTC CASSPPEVYEQYF
TRBJ2-2 19 TRBV7-9 TRBD2 . TGTGCCAGCAGCTTAGGGGGGACTAGCGGGACCGCGAACACCGGGGAGCTGTTTTTT CASSLGGTSGTANTGELFF
TRBJ2-1 17 TRBV11-2 TRBD2 many TGTGCCAGCAGCTTAGGCCGTCTAGCGGGAAGACGCAATGAGCAGTTCTTC CASSLGRLAGRRNEQFF
TRBJ1-6 16 TRBV20-1 . few TGCAGTGCTAGAGATGGTGTGGCAGGGGAAAATTCACCCCTCCACTTT CSARDGVAGENSPLHF
TRBJ2-7 16 TRBV3-1 . many TGTGCCAGCAGCCAAGTGTCTGGGCGGAACTCCTACGAGCAGTACTTC CASSQVSGRNSYEQYF
TRBJ2-1 13 TRBV2 TRBD2 many TGTGCCAGCATTGGACTAGCGAGGAATGAGCAGTTCTTC CASIGLARNEQFF
TRBJ1-3 16 TRBV15 TRBD1 . TGTGCCACCGGAGAAGGACAGGGCCTAGACGGAAACACCATATATTTT CATGEGQGLDGNTIYF
TRBJ1-1 14 TRBV2 TRBD1 many TGTGCCAGCTGGGCGACAGGGGTTTTCACTGAAGCTTTCTTT CASWATGVFTEAFF
TRBJ2-2 15 TRBV30 . . TGTGCCTGGAGACCAGGGGGGGGGCGAGTCGGGGAGCTGTTTTTT CAWRPGGGRVGELFF
TRBJ2-5 15 TRBV5-4 TRBD2 . TGTGCCAGCAGCCCCGGACTAGCGGGAGGGGTGACCCAGTACTTC CASSPGLAGGVTQYF
TRBJ2-1 15 TRBV28 TRBD1 many TGTGCCAGCAGTTTTCCAGGGGGAAACTACAATGAGCAGTTCTTC CASSFPGGNYNEQFF
TRBJ1-5 13 TRBV2 TRBD1 many TGTGCCAGCAGCGCGGACAGGGTCGATCCCCAGCATTTT CASSADRVDPQHF
TRBJ2-5 16 TRBV28 TRBD2 many TGTGCCAGCAGTTTAACGGGAGGCGATAACCAAGAGACCCAGTACTTC CASSLTGGDNQETQYF
TRBJ2-7 15 TRBV20-1 TRBD2 few TGCAGTGCTAGAGCGGGACTAGCGGGAGCTAATGAGCAGTACTTC CSARAGLAGANEQYF
TRBJ2-3 15 TRBV29-1 TRBD1 many TGCAGCGGCTCCGGGGGACAGGCTAGCACAGATACGCAGTATTTT CSGSGGQASTDTQYF
TRBJ2-3 14 TRBV7-3 TRBD2 many TGTGCCAGCAGCAAGGGACTAGCGTCAGATACGCAGTATTTT CASSKGLASDTQYF